The 20 T cell receptor beta chains below were found in one sample sequenced in a study of long-term antiretroviral therapy in people with HIV. Assay version v3.0 of immunoSEQ was used, and it was run at survey level. Profiled with immunoSEQ multiplex PCR; TCRdb holds only in-frame clones, not every one. Among fewer than 30,000 clones listed, 75% to 90% were seen once. Here the sequenced sample was unsorted PBMCs, taken 2.7 to 2.9 years after starting antiretroviral therapy. The receptors originated from a man aged 25-45 years with HIV.

V gene TRBV30 combines with J gene TRBJ1-6, with a tentative D call TRBD1 (6 bases). The CDR3 loop spans 13 amino acids. Between the trimmed V and J ends, which lost 5 bases and 7 bases, there was a span of 12 bases. Per germline, CDR1 GTSNPN and CDR2 SVGIG (reference sequence). The CDR3 DNA follows: TGTGCCTGGGATCGACAGGCGAATTCACCCCTCCACTTT. It specifies CAWDRQANSPLHF.

The DNA for the CDR3 is TGTGCCAGCAGCTTTGCTCCGGGTGGAAACACCATATATTTT. This encodes CASSFAPGGNTIYF. The J gene is TRBJ1-3, the V gene TRBV5-6, with no clear D. Between the trimmed V and J ends, which lost 2 bases and 3 bases, there was a span of 9 bases. From germline, CDR1 is SGHDT and CDR2 YYEEEE. The CDR3 loop spans 14 amino acids.

The chain uses TRBV5-1 and TRBJ2-5; tentatively, D is TRBD1 or TRBD2 (5 bases each). The V and J ends lost 0 bases and 0 bases respectively, with 9 bases between them. CDR1 SGHRS and CDR2 YFSETQ come from the germline V gene. The CDR3 has 15 amino acids. The CDR3: CASSLAGTYQETQYF. Written as DNA, the CDR3 is TGCGCCAGCAGCTTGGCCGGGACGTACCAAGAGACCCAGTACTTC.

The chain uses TRBV2 and TRBJ1-5; the D is unclear. Between the trimmed V and J ends, which lost 7 bases and 8 bases, there was a span of 21 bases. The CDR3 covers 15 residues. Per germline, CDR1 SNHLY and CDR2 FYNNEI. In DNA form, the CDR3 reads TGTGCCAGCACCGCCGGGGTCGGCAATCTTGAGCCCCAGCATTTT. Translated, it gives CASTAGVGNLEPQHF. Filled out from reference TRBV2 and TRBJ1-5, the complete variable domain reads EPEVTQTPSHQVTQMGQEVILRCVPISNHLYFYWYRQILGQKVEFLVSFYNNEISEKSEIFDDQFSVERPDGSNFTLKIRSTKLEDSAMYFCASTAGVGNLEPQHFGDGTRLSIL.

V and J are TRBV10-3 and TRBJ2-1; D possibly matches TRBD1 or TRBD2 (7 bases each). Between the trimmed V and J ends, which lost 6 bases and 1 base, there was a span of 16 bases. This CDR3 spans 16 amino acids. Germline V gives CDR1 ENHRY, CDR2 SYGVKD. The DNA of the CDR3 is TGTGCCATCAGATCCTTTCAGGGGGGGTCCTACAATGAGCAGTTCTTC. Its protein is CAIRSFQGGSYNEQFF.

This chain uses TRBV9 with TRBJ2-7; 8 bases fit TRBD1. This CDR3 contains 15 residues. V was clipped by 3 bases and J by 5 bases; unmatched bases: 10. Germline loops: CDR1 SGDLS, CDR2 YYNGEE. In DNA form, the CDR3 reads TGTGCCAGCAGCGCTAACGGACAGGGAAGGGACGAGCAGTACTTC. Translating it yields CASSANGQGRDEQYF.

The genes are TRBV10-2 and TRBJ2-7; 11 bases match TRBD2. Looked up from germline, CDR1 is WSHSY and CDR2 is SAAADI. This CDR3 contains 19 residues. V lost 10 bases and J lost 0; bases outside the gene matches: 20. The CDR3 coding sequence is TGCGCCACCTGTGCCGCCGGGACTAGCGGAGCTAGGAGCTCCTACGAGCAGTACTTC. It encodes CATCAAGTSGARSSYEQYF.

The chain carries TRBV5-1 and TRBJ2-1; a possible D gene is TRBD1 (5 bases). The CDR3 is 14 amino acids. Germline V gives CDR1 SGHRS, CDR2 YFSETQ. Trimming cost V 6 bases and J 6 bases, with 16 bases left between them. CDR3 sequence (DNA): TGCGCCAGCACTCAGGGTTATTCAGTCAATGAGCAGTTCTTC. This gives the protein CASTQGYSVNEQFF.

The chain links TRBV19 to TRBJ1-1, with D tentatively TRBD1 (5 bases). V lost 6 bases and J lost 5, with 13 bases in between. CDR1 and CDR2 (germline): LNHDA, SQIVND (reference sequence). This CDR3 region has 13 residues. The CDR3 reads CASSYRLDTEAFF. The DNA for the CDR3 is TGTGCCAGTAGCTACAGGTTGGATACTGAAGCTTTCTTT.

With regard to this clone: Its ends do not fully match the called genes, so a read error is possible. The CDR3, as DNA: TGTGCTAGCAGCCCCGGGACTAGCGGGAGGTCAGATACGCAGTATTTT. It codes for CASSPGTSGRSDTQYF. V usage is TRBV7-7 and J usage is TRBJ2-3, with 15 nucleotides matching TRBD2. CDR3 size: 16 residues. Germline CDR1 SSHAT, CDR2 FNYEAQ (reference sequence).

The V call is TRBV10-3, the J call TRBJ1-1; D is ambiguous. This CDR3 contains 15 residues. V dropped 0 bases and J dropped 2 bases, with 10 bases sitting between them. Germline V gives CDR1 ENHRY, CDR2 SYGVKD. CDR3 sequence (DNA): TGTGCCATCAGTGAGTCGACCAGGCGAAACACTGAAGCTTTCTTT. Residues: CAISESTRRNTEAFF.

V is TRBV28 and J is TRBJ2-1, with D possibly being TRBD1 or TRBD2 (5 bases each). Trimming removed 1 base at V and 0 bases at J, with 10 bases between. The CDR3 loop spans 16 amino acids. From germline, CDR1 is MDHEN and CDR2 SYDVKM. CDR3 residues: CASSLFRGGSYNEQFF. The CDR3 DNA reads as TGTGCCAGCAGTTTATTCCGGGGCGGCTCCTACAATGAGCAGTTCTTC.

The chain recombines TRBV5-1 with TRBJ2-3; TRBD2 matches at 12 bases. Germline assignment: CDR1 SGHRS and CDR2 YFSETQ. Trimming at V came to 4 bases and at J to 2 bases, leaving 5 bases not matched to a gene. This CDR3 contains 16 residues. CDR3 residues: CASSLGLAGPTDTQYF. In DNA, the CDR3 is TGCGCCAGCAGCCTAGGACTAGCGGGACCCACAGATACGCAGTATTTT.

The chain employs TRBV5-1 and TRBJ2-2; a possible D gene is TRBD2 (5 bases). V gave up 5 bases and J gave up 6 bases, with 11 bases separating them. Germline assignment: CDR1 SGHRS and CDR2 YFSETQ. CDR3 length equals 13 residues. The CDR3: CASRTDGAGELFF. In nucleotides, the CDR3 is TGCGCCAGCAGAACGGACGGGGCCGGGGAGCTGTTTTTT. The variable domain in full, completed from reference TRBV5-1 and TRBJ2-2, reads KAGVTQTPRYLIKTRGQQVTLSCSPISGHRSVSWYQQTPGQGLQFLFEYFSETQRNKGNFPGRFSGRQFSNSRSEMNVSTLELGDSALYLCASRTDGAGELFFGEGSRLTVL.

The rearrangement uses TRBV5-1 and TRBJ1-3; 7 bases agree with TRBD1. V shed 7 bases, J shed 4 bases, and the junction held 8 bases outside the gene matches. Germline CDR1 and CDR2: SGHRS and YFSETQ. The CDR3 consists of 14 residues. The CDR3 sequence: CASRAGTAGNTIYF. Here the CDR3 DNA reads TGCGCCAGCCGGGCGGGGACAGCAGGAAACACCATATATTTT.

The chain recombines TRBV6-1 with TRBJ1-5, with 7 bases lining up with TRBD1. V lost 6 bases to trimming and J lost 3 bases; unmatched junction nucleotides: 8. The CDR3 totals 15 residues. Germline V gene sequence: CDR1 MNHNS, CDR2 SASEGT. The CDR3 DNA reads TGTGCCAGCAGGGGGGGACAGCTGTCCAATCAGCCCCAGCATTTT. Amino acids: CASRGGQLSNQPQHF.

The J gene is TRBJ2-3, the V gene TRBV10-2, with 7 bases that match TRBD1. CDR3 size: 16 residues. With V trimmed by 7 bases and J by 0 bases, 10 bases remained unmatched. Per the germline V gene, CDR1 is WSHSY and CDR2 is SAAADI. CDR3 residues: CASTRQGAGSTDTQYF. CDR3 in DNA: TGCGCCAGCACCCGACAGGGCGCGGGTAGCACAGATACGCAGTATTTT.

The chain carries TRBV21-1 and TRBJ2-2. TRBV21-1 is assigned pseudogene status. CDR3 size: 16 residues. The CDR3 here is CASSKGCGTDTGELFF. DNA for the CDR3: TGTGCCAGCAGCAAAGGCTGTGGGACCGACACCGGGGAGCTGTTTTTT.

The gene calls are TRBV7-2 and TRBJ1-6; D remains ambiguous. The length of the CDR3 is 13 residues. Per the germline V gene, CDR1 is SGHTA and CDR2 is FQGNSA. Trimming left V 7 bases short and J 4 bases short, with 8 bases between. The CDR3 bases are TGTGCCAGCACCAAGACTTATAATTCACCCCTCCACTTT. Its translation is CASTKTYNSPLHF.

The chain couples TRBV6-1 to TRBJ2-3; no clear D gene. Trimming removed 10 bases from V and 5 bases from J, with 19 bases in between. The V gene's germline CDR1 is MNHNS and CDR2 SASEGT. CDR3 length: 14 residues. CDR3: CATSTFRMVDTQYF. The CDR3 nucleotides read TGTGCCACCTCCACTTTTAGAATGGTAGATACGCAGTATTTT.